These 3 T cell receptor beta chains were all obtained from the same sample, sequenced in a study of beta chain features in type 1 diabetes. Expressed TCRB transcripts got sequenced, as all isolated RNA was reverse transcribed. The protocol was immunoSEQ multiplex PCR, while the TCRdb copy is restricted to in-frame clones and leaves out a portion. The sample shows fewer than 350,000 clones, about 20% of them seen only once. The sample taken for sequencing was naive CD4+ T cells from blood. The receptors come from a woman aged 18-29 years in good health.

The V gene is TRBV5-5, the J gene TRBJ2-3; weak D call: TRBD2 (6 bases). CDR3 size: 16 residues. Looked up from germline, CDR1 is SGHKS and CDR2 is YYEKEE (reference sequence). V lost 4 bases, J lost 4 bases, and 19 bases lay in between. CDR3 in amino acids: CASSLRRALSADTQYF. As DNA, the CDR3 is TGTGCCAGCAGCCTACGGAGGGCCCTGAGTGCAGATACGCAGTATTTT.

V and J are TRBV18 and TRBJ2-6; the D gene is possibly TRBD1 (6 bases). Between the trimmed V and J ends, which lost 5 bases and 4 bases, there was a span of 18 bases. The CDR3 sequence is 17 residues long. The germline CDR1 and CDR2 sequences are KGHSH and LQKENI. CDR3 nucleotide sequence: TGTGCCAGCTCAACCGGGACACTCCGTCTCGGGGCCAACGTCCTGACTTTC. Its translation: CASSTGTLRLGANVLTF.

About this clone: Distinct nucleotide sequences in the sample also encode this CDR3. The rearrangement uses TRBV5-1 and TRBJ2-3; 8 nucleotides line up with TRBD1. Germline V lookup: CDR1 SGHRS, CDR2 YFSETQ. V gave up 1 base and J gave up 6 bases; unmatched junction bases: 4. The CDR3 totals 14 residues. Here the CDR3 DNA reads TGCGCCAGCAGCTTGACAGGGGGTCGGGATACGCAGTATTTT. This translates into CASSLTGGRDTQYF.